This T cell receptor beta chain was documented in a study of a mutant IDH1 vaccine in newly diagnosed glioma. The wider study: Patients arrived already treated with radiotherapy, temozolomide, or both, most having had both.

The CDR3 totals 15 residues. The germline gives CDR1 SGHKS, CDR2 YYEKEE (reference sequence). Trimming shortened V by 0 bases and J by 2 bases, and 11 bases separated the two germline ends. Time point reported: baseline, week 1 (first vaccination visit). Regarding treatment: pre-vaccination baseline after standard-of-care therapy. Each of the donors came in with new WHO grade 3 or 4 astrocytomas that were IDH1-mutant and ATRX-lost. Profiled with immunoSEQ multiplex PCR; TCRdb holds only in-frame clones, not every one. The sample has some 87,000 clones; roughly 77% are singletons. V usage is TRBV5-5 and J usage is TRBJ1-2, with D unclear. This material consisted of PBMCs, taken from a glioma patient treated with radiotherapy, temozolomide or both. This TCR came from a man aged 35 to 55 with glioma. CDR3 DNA sequence: TGTGCCAGCAGCTTGGTGGCGAATTTAAACTATGGCTACACCTTC. The encoded protein is CASSLVANLNYGYTF.